This T cell receptor beta chain stems from a study of blood T cell repertoires in COVID-19. Study in general: Samples taken during acute and convalescent COVID-19 were collected in the United States, Italy and Spain. Sources were T cells, B-cell-depleted T cells, or PBMCs; the material itself was cDNA or gDNA.

The germline V gene encodes CDR1 SGHRS and CDR2 YFSETQ. V was trimmed by 2 bases and J by 5 bases, leaving 7 bases between them. The CDR3 has 12 residues. Study processing details: From reference gene primer amplification, estimates of nucleated cell counts were derived. This table comes from immunoSEQ multiplex PCR, and its TCRdb copy is limited to in-frame clones, with some not included. V and J calls and clone size are copied from that table; D and trimming were computed from the DNA. Seen here are roughly 290,000 clones, 80% to 90% observed once, and the top ten hold 7.8%. This sequence originates from a woman aged 50 to 65 who had recovered from COVID-19. The sample comprised peripheral blood. The J gene is TRBJ2-5, the V gene TRBV5-1, with unresolved D. The CDR3 bases are TGCGCCAGCAGCTTCGGAGCGGAGACCCAGTACTTC. The encoded protein is CASSFGAETQYF.